A selection of T cell receptor beta chains follows, all from one sample in a study of shared clonotypes between healthy human individuals. Clones were sequenced by immunoSEQ multiplex PCR, and TCRdb holds only the in-frame ones, with some missing. The sample lists 950,000 to 1,100,000 clones, 75% to 85% occurring once. Source material: memory CD4+ T cells from PBMCs. These receptors all stem from a man younger than 30 in good health. Some clones in this sample may be carry-over from other donors' samples. The CDR3 runs from the conserved cysteine through the conserved F or W. The D gene is left open where the match is weak. Clone size is shown for a subset of rows, as once, few, many or a class of expanded clone.

>-|TRBJ1-4|TRBV7-9|-
TGTGCCAGCAGCCGGGGGCGTAGAGAAAAACTGTTTTTT
CASSRGRREKLFF
>-|TRBJ2-5|TRBV30|TRBD2
TGTGCCTGGAGTTCCCCGGGGGGTTTGGAGACCCAGTACTTC
CAWSSPGGLETQYF
>many|TRBJ2-7|TRBV18|TRBD2
TGTGCCAGCTCACCGGGAGGGAGTGGCTCCTCGGGCGGCGAGCAGTACTTC
CASSPGGSGSSGGEQYF
>-|TRBJ2-7|TRBV5-1|-
TGCGCCAGCAGCTGGCCCCGTGGGGGCAGGTACGAGCAGTACTTC
CASSWPRGGRYEQYF
>once|TRBJ2-1|TRBV7-2|-
TGTGCCAGCACACCACGCTGGGGACGGGTCTACAATGAGCAGTTCTTC
CASTPRWGRVYNEQFF
>-|TRBJ1-2|TRBV5-5|-
TGTGCCAGCAGCATCGGTTACGGGACATCTGCTAGGAGCTACACCTTC
CASSIGYGTSARSYTF
>-|TRBJ2-6|TRBV28|TRBD2
TGTGCCAGCAAACCCACGGGACTAGCGGGCTACTCTGGGGCCAACGTCCTGACTTTC
CASKPTGLAGYSGANVLTF
>-|TRBJ2-7|TRBV7-2|TRBD2
TGTGCCAGCAGCTCCCCCGGGACTAGCGCCACCCAGTACTTC
CASSSPGTSATQYF
>-|TRBJ1-2|TRBV6-6|-
TGTGCCAGCAGTTATGTGGGGAACTATGGCTACACCTTC
CASSYVGNYGYTF
>-|TRBJ2-3|TRBV9|-
TGTGCCAGCAGCCCTACGTCCGAGCCAGATACGCAGTATTTT
CASSPTSEPDTQYF
>-|TRBJ2-3|TRBV5-1|TRBD2
TGCGCCAGCAGCCTAGCGGGAGGCCCTACAGATACGCAGTATTTT
CASSLAGGPTDTQYF
>-|TRBJ2-3|TRBV10-3|-
TGTGCCATCAGTGAGTCTTACAGTGCGTCTAGCACAGATACGCAGTATTTT
CAISESYSASSTDTQYF
>-|TRBJ2-1|TRBV6-6|-
TGTGCCAGCAGTTACCAACGGAATGAGCAGTTCTTC
CASSYQRNEQFF
>-|TRBJ2-1|TRBV10-3|-
TGTGCCATCAGTGAGTCGTACAATGAGCAGTTCTTC
CAISESYNEQFF
>-|TRBJ2-7|TRBV27|-
TGTGCCAGCAGGGCCCCCAGCTCCTACGAGCAGTACTTC
CASRAPSSYEQYF
>-|TRBJ2-1|TRBV5-1|-
TGCGCCAGCAGCTTGGATCCGGGAGTCTCCTACAATGAGCAGTTCTTC
CASSLDPGVSYNEQFF
>-|TRBJ2-1|TRBV28|TRBD2
TGTGCCAGCAATCAAAGGACTAGCGGGAGGGGTGAGCAGTTCTTC
CASNQRTSGRGEQFF
>-|TRBJ2-1|TRBV5-4|TRBD1
TGTGCCAGCAGCCAAGGACAGGGGGAGTACAATGAGCAGTTCTTC
CASSQGQGEYNEQFF
>-|TRBJ2-1|TRBV5-1|TRBD2
TGCGCCAGCAGCCCCGTACCGAGGACTAGCGGGAGTAGGGATGAGCAGTTCTTC
CASSPVPRTSGSRDEQFF
>-|TRBJ1-4|TRBV19|-
TGTGCCAGTAGAGAAGAGCAGGGGAGAGAAAAACTGTTTTTT
CASREEQGREKLFF
>-|TRBJ2-7|TRBV5-1|-
TGCGCCAGCAGGTCCACGCGCTACGAGCAGTACTTC
CASRSTRYEQYF
>few|TRBJ2-2|TRBV7-2|TRBD1
TGTGCCAGCAGCTCGAAACAGGGGTCCACCGGGGAGCTGTTTTTT
CASSSKQGSTGELFF
>once|TRBJ2-1|TRBV18|-
TGTGCCAGCTCACCACCGACAGGCTGGTACAATGAGCAGTTCTTC
CASSPPTGWYNEQFF
>-|TRBJ2-2|TRBV6-1|TRBD2
TGTGCCAGCAGTGAAAGGACTAGCGGGAGGGCAGGCGGGGAGCTGTTTTTT
CASSERTSGRAGGELFF
>-|TRBJ2-7|TRBV2|TRBD1
TGTGCCAGCAGCTCTAGGACAGGGCGGTACGAGCAGTACTTC
CASSSRTGRYEQYF
>-|TRBJ2-5|TRBV5-1|-
TGCGCCAGCAGCTTTAAAGGAGACAAAGAGACCCAGTACTTC
CASSFKGDKETQYF
>-|TRBJ2-4|TRBV18|-
TGTGCCAGCTCACCATTAGTAGGGACCAAAAACATTCAGTACTTC
CASSPLVGTKNIQYF
>-|TRBJ2-3|TRBV19|TRBD2
TGTGCCTCTAGCGGGAGCACAGATACGCAGTATTTT
CASSGSTDTQYF
>few|TRBJ2-5|TRBV27|TRBD2
TGTGCCAGCAGTTCCTGGACTAGCGGGAGGAAAAGGGAGACCCAGTACTTC
CASSSWTSGRKRETQYF
>-|TRBJ2-2|TRBV30|TRBD2
TGTGCCTGGATTGCTAGCGGAACCGGGGAGCTGTTTTTT
CAWIASGTGELFF
>-|TRBJ1-4|TRBV28|TRBD1
TGTGCCAGCAGTCCACCGGGACAGCTTAATGAAAAACTGTTTTTT
CASSPPGQLNEKLFF
>-|TRBJ2-4|TRBV4-2|TRBD2
TGTGCCAGCAGCCAAGATTGGGGGACTAGCGGGAACAAAAACATTCAGTACTTC
CASSQDWGTSGNKNIQYF
>once|TRBJ1-2|TRBV11-1|-
TGTGCCAGCAGCTTAGCGGGCAGTTCTAACTATGGCTACACCTTC
CASSLAGSSNYGYTF
>-|TRBJ2-7|TRBV6-5|-
TGTGCCAGCAGTTACGGAGGGCTCCCCTACGAGCAGTACTTC
CASSYGGLPYEQYF
>few|TRBJ2-1|TRBV30|-
TGTGCCTGGAGTGCAGGGGACCCCTACAATGAGCAGTTCTTC
CAWSAGDPYNEQFF
>-|TRBJ1-1|TRBV6-5|-
TGTGCCAGCAGTCCCAGGGGACCCCTGAACACTGAAGCTTTCTTT
CASSPRGPLNTEAFF
>-|TRBJ1-3|TRBV6-5|-
TGTGCCAGCAGCCCAGAGAGCTCTGGAAACACCATATATTTT
CASSPESSGNTIYF
>-|TRBJ2-5|TRBV5-1|TRBD1
TGCGCCAGCAGCATTCGACAGGGGGGATTGGAGACCCAGTACTTC
CASSIRQGGLETQYF
>-|TRBJ2-2|TRBV5-4|TRBD2
TGTGCCAGCAGCTCGGGACTAGTCCACGGGGAGCTGTTTTTT
CASSSGLVHGELFF
>-|TRBJ1-4|TRBV30|TRBD1
TGTGCTGGAAGGGACAGAGAACTGTTTTTT
CAGRDRELFF
>-|TRBJ1-1|TRBV5-1|-
TGCGCCAGCAGCTTTACAACGGACACTGAAGCTTTCTTT
CASSFTTDTEAFF
>-|TRBJ1-2|TRBV28|-
TGTGCCAGCAGTGGACCGACGGGCACCTATGGCTACACCTTC
CASSGPTGTYGYTF
>-|TRBJ2-1|TRBV5-1|-
TGCGCCAGCAGCTTGGAAGGTTTAGAGGAGCAGTTCTTC
CASSLEGLEEQFF
>-|TRBJ1-5|TRBV19|-
TGTGCCAGTAGTGCAGGACGGGGCTCAATGGCCCAGCATTTT
CASSAGRGSMAQHF
>-|TRBJ2-7|TRBV28|-
TGTGCCAGCAGCCCGGGTCCGATGGACGAGCAGTACTTC
CASSPGPMDEQYF
>-|TRBJ2-1|TRBV7-2|-
TGTGCCAGCAGCCTACACTTACAGCAATTCTCCTACAATGAGCAGTTCTTC
CASSLHLQQFSYNEQFF
>-|TRBJ2-1|TRBV2|-
TGTGCCAGCAGGAGCGGCAGTGGGGGCTCCTACAATGAGCAGTTCTTC
CASRSGSGGSYNEQFF
>few|TRBJ1-1|TRBV18|-
TGTGCCAGCTCACCAGAGAGAACAGCAGAGCAAGCTTTCTTT
CASSPERTAEQAFF
>few|TRBJ1-2|TRBV4-1|-
TGCGCCAGCAGCCAAGGTGGGGGGAGTCGCGGCTACACCTTC
CASSQGGGSRGYTF
>-|TRBJ1-1|TRBV6-1|-
TGTGCCAGCAAACGAGACAGAACTGAAGCTTTCTTT
CASKRDRTEAFF
>-|TRBJ2-1|TRBV7-9|-
TGTGCCAGCAGCCCGCTAGGGCGACTTTCTGAGCAGTTCTTC
CASSPLGRLSEQFF
>-|TRBJ2-1|TRBV2|TRBD1
TGTGCCAGCACCCGGGACAGGGGCTCCTACAATGAGCAGTTCTTC
CASTRDRGSYNEQFF
>-|TRBJ2-3|TRBV5-1|TRBD2
TGCGCCAGCAGCTTGAGCGGGGCTGATACGCAGTATTTT
CASSLSGADTQYF
>many|TRBJ2-7|TRBV5-1|-
TGCGCCAGCAGCCTGGGTGGTTACGAGCAGTACTTC
CASSLGGYEQYF